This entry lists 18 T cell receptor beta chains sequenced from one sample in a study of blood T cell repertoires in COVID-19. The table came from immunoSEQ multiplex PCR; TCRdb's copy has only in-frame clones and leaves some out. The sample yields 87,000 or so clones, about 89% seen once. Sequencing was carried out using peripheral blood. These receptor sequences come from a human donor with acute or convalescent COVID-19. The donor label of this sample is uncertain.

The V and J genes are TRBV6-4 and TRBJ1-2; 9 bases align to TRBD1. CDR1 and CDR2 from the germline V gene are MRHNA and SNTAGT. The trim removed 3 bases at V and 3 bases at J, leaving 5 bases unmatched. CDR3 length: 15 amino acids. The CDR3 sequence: CASSEGQGPYYGYTF. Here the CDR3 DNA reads TGTGCCAGCAGTGAGGGACAGGGTCCTTACTATGGCTACACCTTC.

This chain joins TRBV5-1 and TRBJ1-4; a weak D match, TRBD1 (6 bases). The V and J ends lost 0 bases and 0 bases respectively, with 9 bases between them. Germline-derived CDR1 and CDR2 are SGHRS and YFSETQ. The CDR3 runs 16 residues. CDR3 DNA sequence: TGCGCCAGCAGCTTGGGGACAGCACCAACTAATGAAAAACTGTTTTTT. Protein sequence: CASSLGTAPTNEKLFF.

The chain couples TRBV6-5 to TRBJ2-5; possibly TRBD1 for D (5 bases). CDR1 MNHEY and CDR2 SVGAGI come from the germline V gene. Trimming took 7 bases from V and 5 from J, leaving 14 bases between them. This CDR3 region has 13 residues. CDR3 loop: CASTKGFHETQYF. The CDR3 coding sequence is TGTGCCAGCACCAAGGGGTTTCACGAGACCCAGTACTTC.

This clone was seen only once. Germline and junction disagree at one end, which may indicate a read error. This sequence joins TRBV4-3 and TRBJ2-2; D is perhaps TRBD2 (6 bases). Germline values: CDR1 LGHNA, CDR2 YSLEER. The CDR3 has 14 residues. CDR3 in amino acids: CASRASVNSGELFF. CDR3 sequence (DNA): TGCGCCAGCAGGGCTAGCGTGAACTCCGGGGAGCTGTTTTTT.

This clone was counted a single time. CDR3 amino acids: CASSVALAGGENEQFF. The CDR3 nucleotides are TGTGCCAGCAGCGTAGCCCTAGCGGGGGGTGAAAATGAGCAGTTCTTC. This rearrangement joins TRBV9 to TRBJ2-1; 11 positions match TRBD2. The CDR3 loop spans 16 amino acids. Looked up from germline, CDR1 is SGDLS and CDR2 is YYNGEE. V shed 0 bases and J 7 bases; nucleotides not matched to a gene: 6.

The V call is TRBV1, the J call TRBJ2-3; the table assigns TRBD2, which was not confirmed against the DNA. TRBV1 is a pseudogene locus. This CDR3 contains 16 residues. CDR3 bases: TGCACCAGCAGCCATTTACTAGCAATTGTAGGAGATACGCAGTATTTT. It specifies CTSSHLLAIVGDTQYF.

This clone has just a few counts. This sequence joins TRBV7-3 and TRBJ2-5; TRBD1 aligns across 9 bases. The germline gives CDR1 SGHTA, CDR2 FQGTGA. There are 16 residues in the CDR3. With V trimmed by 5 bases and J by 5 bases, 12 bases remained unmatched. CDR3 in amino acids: CASSGRGTGTPETQYF. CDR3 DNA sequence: TGTGCCAGCAGCGGTAGGGGGACAGGGACCCCGGAGACCCAGTACTTC.

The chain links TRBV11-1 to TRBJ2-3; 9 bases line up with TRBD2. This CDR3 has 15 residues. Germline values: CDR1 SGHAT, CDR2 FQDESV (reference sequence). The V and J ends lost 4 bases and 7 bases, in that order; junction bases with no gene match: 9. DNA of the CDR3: TGTGCCAGCAGCTCACTAGCGGGCACACTAAATACGCAGTATTTT. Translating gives CASSSLAGTLNTQYF.

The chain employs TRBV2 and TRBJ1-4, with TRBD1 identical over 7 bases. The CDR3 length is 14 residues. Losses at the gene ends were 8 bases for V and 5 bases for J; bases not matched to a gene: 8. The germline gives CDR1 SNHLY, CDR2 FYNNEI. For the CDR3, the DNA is TGTGCCAGCCAAAAGGGGACAGTCAATGAAAAACTGTTTTTT. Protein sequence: CASQKGTVNEKLFF.

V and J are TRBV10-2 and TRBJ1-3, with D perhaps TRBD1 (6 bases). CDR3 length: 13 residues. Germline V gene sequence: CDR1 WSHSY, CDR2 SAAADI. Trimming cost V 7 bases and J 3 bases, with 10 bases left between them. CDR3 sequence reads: CASIGTLGNTIYF. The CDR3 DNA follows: TGCGCCAGCATCGGGACACTTGGAAACACCATATATTTT.

The CDR3 nucleotides read TGTGCCAGCAGTCCCACCGGGACAGGCAATCAGCCCCAGCATTTT. Translation gives CASSPTGTGNQPQHF. V usage is TRBV6-5 and J usage is TRBJ1-5; 7 nucleotides match TRBD1. CDR1 MNHEY and CDR2 SVGAGI come from the germline V gene. The CDR3 totals 15 residues. J lost 2 bases, V lost 5 bases, and 6 bases had no gene match.

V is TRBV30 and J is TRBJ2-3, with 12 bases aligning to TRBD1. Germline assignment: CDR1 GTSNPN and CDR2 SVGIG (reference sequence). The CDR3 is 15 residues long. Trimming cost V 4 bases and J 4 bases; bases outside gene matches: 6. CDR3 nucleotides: TGTGCCTGGACCCCCGGGACAGGGGGCGCAGATACGCAGTATTTT. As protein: CAWTPGTGGADTQYF.

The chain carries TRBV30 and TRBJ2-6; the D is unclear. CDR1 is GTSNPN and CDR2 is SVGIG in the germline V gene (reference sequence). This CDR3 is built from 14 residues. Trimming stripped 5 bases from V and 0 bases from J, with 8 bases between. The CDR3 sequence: CAWDQLSGANVLTF. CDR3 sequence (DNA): TGTGCCTGGGACCAACTCTCTGGGGCCAACGTCCTGACTTTC.

CDR3 sequence: CASKQGGLATATQYF. DNA of the CDR3: TGTGCCAGCAAACAAGGGGGACTAGCGACGGCGACCCAGTACTTC. This sequence joins TRBV6-5 and TRBJ2-5, with TRBD2 matching 10 bases. Germline CDR1 and CDR2: MNHEY and SVGAGI. This CDR3 has 15 residues. V shed 7 bases, J shed 7 bases, and the junction held 12 bases outside the gene matches.

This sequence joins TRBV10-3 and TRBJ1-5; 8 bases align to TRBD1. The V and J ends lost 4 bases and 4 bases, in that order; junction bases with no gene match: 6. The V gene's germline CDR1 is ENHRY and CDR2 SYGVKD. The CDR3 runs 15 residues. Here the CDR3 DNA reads TGTGCCATCAGTGGTACCAGGGGGCGGAATCAGCCCCAGCATTTT. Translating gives CAISGTRGRNQPQHF.

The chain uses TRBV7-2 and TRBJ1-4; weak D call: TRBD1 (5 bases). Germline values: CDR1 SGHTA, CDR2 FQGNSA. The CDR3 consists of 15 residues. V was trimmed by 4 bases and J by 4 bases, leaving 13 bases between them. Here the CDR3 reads CASSSRGQYNEKLFF. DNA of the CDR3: TGTGCCAGCAGCTCAAGGGGCCAGTATAATGAAAAACTGTTTTTT.

This chain's CDR3 is CASSLLTGTGWGNIQYF. CDR3 nucleotides: TGTGCCAGCAGCTTACTGACCGGGACAGGGTGGGGGAACATTCAGTACTTC. This chain joins TRBV5-6 and TRBJ2-4; TRBD1 aligns across 9 bases. Germline V gene sequence: CDR1 SGHDT, CDR2 YYEEEE. The J segment lost 7 bases and the V segment lost 2 bases, leaving 13 bases of the junction unmatched. CDR3 length: 17 residues.

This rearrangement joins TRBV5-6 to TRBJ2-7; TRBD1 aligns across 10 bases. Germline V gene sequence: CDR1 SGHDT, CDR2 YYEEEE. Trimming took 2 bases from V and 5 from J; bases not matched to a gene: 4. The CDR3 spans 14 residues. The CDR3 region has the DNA TGTGCCAGCAGCTTCGCGACAGGGGGCAACGAGCAGTACTTC. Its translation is CASSFATGGNEQYF.